This entry describes one T cell receptor (beta chain). Antigen: not known. The V and J ends lost 2 bases and 11 bases respectively, with 7 bases between them. Germline values: CDR1 MNHNS, CDR2 SASEGT. The CDR3 covers 10 residues. This record comes from a study of blood T cells in healthy people across ages. A sample-barcoded 5' primer and a J-beta primer mix were used in a second PCR of roughly 6 to 12 cycles. Every single cDNA molecule received a tag from a template-switch adaptor with 12 random nucleotides. TCRdb passed the 5' RACE reads through MiXCR, listing each CDR3 protein once. The table has 650,000 to 800,000 distinct CDR3 sequences, roughly 44% seen once. Study observations and caveats: Naive CD4+ cells and diversity were both higher in long-lived donors than in aged donors.

Sequencing was done on a sample of blood. The TCR was taken from a man aged 55-75 years in good health. The rearrangement links TRBV6-1 to TRBJ2-7; possible D gene TRBD1, 6 bases. DNA of the CDR3: TGTGCCAGCAGTGAACGGGACAAGTACTTC. It codes for CASSERDKYF.